This T cell receptor beta chain was captured in a study of cytomegalovirus exposure and HLA in healthy donors. The study, taken as a whole, reports: Many donors shared some public TCRs, even though most TCR sequences were rare.

This CDR3 comprises 15 residues. The V gene end was trimmed by 4 bases and the J gene end by 4 bases; junction bases not matched to a gene: 10. Germline V gene sequence: CDR1 SGHVS, CDR2 FNYEAQ. Sequencing was performed with immunoSEQ multiplex PCR; in TCRdb, only in-frame clones are kept and a portion is missing. In the table there are roughly 150,000 clones, about 94% of which are singletons. This clone occurred once. Antigen: not known. The sequenced sample was PBMCs. The chain is built from TRBV7-6 and TRBJ2-7; 7 positions agree with TRBD1. This receptor was obtained from a man younger than 35 in good health and CMV-seropositive. Here the CDR3 DNA reads TGTGCCAGCAGCTCTTACAGGGGAAAACGGTACGAGCAGTACTTC. This translates into CASSSYRGKRYEQYF.